The present T cell receptor (beta chain) was sequenced within a study of beta chain features in type 1 diabetes. CDR3 length equals 16 residues. V lost 4 bases, J lost 4 bases, and 19 bases lay in between. Germline CDR1 ENHRY, CDR2 SYGVKD. A few counts support this clone. All of the sorted populations showed purity greater than 95%. Expressed TCRB transcripts were sequenced because the entire RNA isolate underwent reverse transcription. Using immunoSEQ multiplex PCR, the repertoire was profiled, and TCRdb retains in-frame clones only, with some absent. The top ten hold around 0.065% of the sample, which has a few hundred thousand clones, roughly 31% seen once.

Sequenced input: naive CD4+ T cells from blood. This TCR was sampled from a man younger than 35 in good health. The V gene is TRBV10-3, the J gene TRBJ1-1, with D tentatively TRBD1 (6 bases). CDR3 nucleotide sequence: TGTGCCATCAGTGGGGGTATACAGGGATTCAGCACTGAAGCTTTCTTT. Protein product: CAISGGIQGFSTEAFF.